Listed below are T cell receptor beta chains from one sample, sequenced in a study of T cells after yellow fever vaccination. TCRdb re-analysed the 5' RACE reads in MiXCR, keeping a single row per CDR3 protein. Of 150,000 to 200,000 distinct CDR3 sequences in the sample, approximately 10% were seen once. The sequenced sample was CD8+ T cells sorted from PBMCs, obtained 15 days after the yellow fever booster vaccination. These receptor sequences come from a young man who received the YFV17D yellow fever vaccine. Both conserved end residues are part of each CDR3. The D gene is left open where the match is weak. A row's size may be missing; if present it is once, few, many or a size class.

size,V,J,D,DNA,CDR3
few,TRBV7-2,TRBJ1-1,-,TGTGCCAGCAGCTTTAGGGTTAGTAGCACTGAAGCTTTCTTT,CASSFRVSSTEAFF
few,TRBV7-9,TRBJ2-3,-,TGTGCCAGCAGCCCCCCCGCGGGGCGGGATACGCAGTATTTT,CASSPPAGRDTQYF
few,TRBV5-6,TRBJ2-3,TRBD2,TGTGCCAGCAGAGAGCGGGGTCCTAGCACAGATACGCAGTATTTT,CASRERGPSTDTQYF
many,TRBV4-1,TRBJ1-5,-,TGCGCCAGCAGCCTAAGGGCTAACAGCAATCAGCCCCAGCATTTT,CASSLRANSNQPQHF
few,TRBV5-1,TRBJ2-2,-,TGCGCCAGCAACTACGCGAACACCGGGGAGCTGTTTTTT,CASNYANTGELFF
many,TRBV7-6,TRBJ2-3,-,TGTGCCAGCAGCTTAGGATTTATAGATACGCAGTATTTT,CASSLGFIDTQYF
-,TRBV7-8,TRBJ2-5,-,TGTGCCAGCAGCTTCCTAGACGGGGCGGGGGAGACCCAGTACTTC,CASSFLDGAGETQYF
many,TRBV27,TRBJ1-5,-,TGTGCCAGCAGTTTACGAGGGGACAGCAATCAGCCCCAGCATTTT,CASSLRGDSNQPQHF
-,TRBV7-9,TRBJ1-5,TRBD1,TGTGCCAGCAGCAAGACAGGGAATAGCAATCAGCCCCAGCATTTT,CASSKTGNSNQPQHF
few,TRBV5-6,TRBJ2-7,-,TGTGCCAGCAGCGTTGGGGACGGCCGGATGTACGAGCAGTACTTC,CASSVGDGRMYEQYF
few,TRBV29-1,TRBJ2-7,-,TGCAGCGTGCGCTCTTCCTACGAGCAGTACTTC,CSVRSSYEQYF
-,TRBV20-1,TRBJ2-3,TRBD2,TGCAGTGCTCCCCGGGTGACTAGCGGTATATTGGACACAGATACGCAGTATTTT,CSAPRVTSGILDTDTQYF
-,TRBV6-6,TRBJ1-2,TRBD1,TGTGCCAGCAGTTTGGACAGGGCGAGCTACACCTTC,CASSLDRASYTF
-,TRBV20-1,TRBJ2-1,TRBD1,TGCAGTGCTGGAGAAGGGACAGGGGTACAGGAGCAGTTCTTC,CSAGEGTGVQEQFF
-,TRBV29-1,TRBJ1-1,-,TGCAGCGCCCTTCCCCGGAGTTCTGACACTGAAGCTTTCTTT,CSALPRSSDTEAFF
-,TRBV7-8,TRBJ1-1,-,TGTGCCAGCAGCTTATCTGCGTCGCTTGAAGCTTTCTTT,CASSLSASLEAFF
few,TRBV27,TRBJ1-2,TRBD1,TGTGCCAGCAGTCCGCAACAGGGGGGATTTATGGATGGCTACACCTTC,CASSPQQGGFMDGYTF
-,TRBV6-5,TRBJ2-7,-,TGTGCCAGCAGTTCCAGGGGAAGCCTCTACGAGCAGTACTTC,CASSSRGSLYEQYF
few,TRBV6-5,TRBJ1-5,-,TGTGCCAGCAGTTACTCAGGAGGGGCTAACGATCAGCCCCAGCATTTT,CASSYSGGANDQPQHF
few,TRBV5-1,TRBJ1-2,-,TGCGCCAGCAGCTTGGTTGCCGGGTCCTATGGCTACACCTTC,CASSLVAGSYGYTF
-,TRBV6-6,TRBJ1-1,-,TGTGCCAGCAGTTACACTTACCGCTTGAACACTGAAGCTTTCTTT,CASSYTYRLNTEAFF
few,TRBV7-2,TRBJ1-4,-,TGTGCCAGCAGCCTCACGACAGCAACTAATGAAAAACTGTTTTTT,CASSLTTATNEKLFF
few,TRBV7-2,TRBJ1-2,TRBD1,TGTGCCAGCAGCCGACCCGGGACAGACTATGGCTACACCTTC,CASSRPGTDYGYTF
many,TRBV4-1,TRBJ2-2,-,TGCGCCAGCAGCCAAGAGTCGGGGGCCGGGGAGCTGTTTTTT,CASSQESGAGELFF
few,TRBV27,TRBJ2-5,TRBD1,TGTGCCAGCAGGCGGACAGGGATACAGGAGACCCAGTACTTC,CASRRTGIQETQYF
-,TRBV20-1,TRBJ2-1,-,TGCAGTGCTAGAAGTTCCGACAATGAGCAGTTCTTC,CSARSSDNEQFF
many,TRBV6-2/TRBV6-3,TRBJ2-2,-,TGTGCCAGCAGCCCCAACGGGGGGCCCGGGGAGCTGTTTTTT,CASSPNGGPGELFF
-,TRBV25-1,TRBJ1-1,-,TGTGCCAGCAGTGGTCAGGGAGTAACTGAAGCTTTCTTT,CASSGQGVTEAFF
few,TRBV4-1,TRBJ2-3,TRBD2,TGCGCCAGCAGCGGCCCCCGGGCGGGGGGACTTCACACAGATACGCAGTATTTT,CASSGPRAGGLHTDTQYF
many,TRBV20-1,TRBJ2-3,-,TGCAGTGCTAGGGGGCTCACGGTGCATACGCAGTATTTT,CSARGLTVHTQYF
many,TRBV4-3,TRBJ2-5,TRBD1,TGCGCCAGCAGCCAAGAGGGGACAGTGGGCCGGGGGACCCAGTACTTC,CASSQEGTVGRGTQYF
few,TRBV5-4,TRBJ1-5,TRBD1,TGTGCCAGCAGTCACGGACAGGGGCAGCCCCAGCATTTT,CASSHGQGQPQHF
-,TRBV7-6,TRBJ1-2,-,TGTGCCAGCAGGGCACAGGGCTCTCCCCCGGGAGGCTACACCTTC,CASRAQGSPPGGYTF
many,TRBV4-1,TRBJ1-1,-,TGCGCCAGCAGCCAAGGACAGCTGAACACTGAAGCTTTCTTT,CASSQGQLNTEAFF
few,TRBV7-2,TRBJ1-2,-,TGTGCCAGCAGCTTTGAGGGGCTTGGCTACACCTTC,CASSFEGLGYTF
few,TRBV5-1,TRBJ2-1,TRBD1,TGCGCCAGCAGCACCCGGGACAGGGGCCACGATGAGCAGTTCTTC,CASSTRDRGHDEQFF
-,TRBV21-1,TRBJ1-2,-,TGTGCCAGCAGCACCCGGGACCTCTATGGCTACACCTTC,CASSTRDLYGYTF
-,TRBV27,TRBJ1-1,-,TGTGCCAGCAGCTCTTTCGGGGGGAACACTGAAGCTTTCTTT,CASSSFGGNTEAFF
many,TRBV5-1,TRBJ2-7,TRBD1,TGCGCCAGCAGCTTGGGAGGGACAGCTGAGTTCTCCTACGAGCAGTACTTC,CASSLGGTAEFSYEQYF
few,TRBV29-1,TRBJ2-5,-,TGCAGCGTTGAAGATGAGAGGGTTCTCCAAAAAGAGACCCAGTACTTC,CSVEDERVLQKETQYF
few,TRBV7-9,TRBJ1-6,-,TGTGCCAGCAGCTTAGCAGGGATTAATTCACCCCTCCACTTT,CASSLAGINSPLHF
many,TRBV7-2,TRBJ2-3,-,TGTGCCAGCAGCCTCGAAGGGGGTGCGACAGATACGCAGTATTTT,CASSLEGGATDTQYF
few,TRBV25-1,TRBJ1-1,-,TGTGCCAGCAGTGAATATATCGGGACAAATGAAGCTTTCTTT,CASSEYIGTNEAFF
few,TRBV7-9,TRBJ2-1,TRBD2,TGTGCCAGCAGCTTATTAGCGGGGGGGCCGTGGGAGCAGTTCTTC,CASSLLAGGPWEQFF
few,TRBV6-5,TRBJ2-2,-,TGTGCCAGCAGTTACGGGACAAGAACCGGGGAGCTGTTTTTT,CASSYGTRTGELFF
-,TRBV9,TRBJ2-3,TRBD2,TGTGCCAGCAGCTCGGGAGGAGGCACAGATACGCAGTATTTT,CASSSGGGTDTQYF
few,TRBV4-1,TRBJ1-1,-,TGCGCCAGCAGCCAAGGACTGATGAACACTGAAGCTTTCTTT,CASSQGLMNTEAFF
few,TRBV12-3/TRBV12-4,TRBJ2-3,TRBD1,TGTGCCAGCAGTTTGTGGGACAGCCTAAGCGATACGCAGTATTTT,CASSLWDSLSDTQYF
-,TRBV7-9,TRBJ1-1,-,TGTGCCAGCAGCTTAGTCTCCAGGGGAAGGACTGAAGCTTTCTTT,CASSLVSRGRTEAFF
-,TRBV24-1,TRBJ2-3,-,TGTGCCACCAGTGACCGGTGGGCAGATACGCAGTATTTT,CATSDRWADTQYF
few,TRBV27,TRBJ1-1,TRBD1,TGTGCCAGCAGTCCTTCCGGGACAGCTGAAGCTTTCTTT,CASSPSGTAEAFF
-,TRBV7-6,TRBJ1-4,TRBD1,TGTGCCAGCAGCCCGACAGGGGCGACTGAAAAACTGTTTTTT,CASSPTGATEKLFF
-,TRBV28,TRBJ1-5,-,TGTGCCAGCTCGTACAGGGTCGGTCAGCCCCAGCATTTT,CASSYRVGQPQHF
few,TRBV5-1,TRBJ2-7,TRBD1,TGCGCCAGCAGCAAGACAGGGGGCGGCGAGCAGTACTTC,CASSKTGGGEQYF